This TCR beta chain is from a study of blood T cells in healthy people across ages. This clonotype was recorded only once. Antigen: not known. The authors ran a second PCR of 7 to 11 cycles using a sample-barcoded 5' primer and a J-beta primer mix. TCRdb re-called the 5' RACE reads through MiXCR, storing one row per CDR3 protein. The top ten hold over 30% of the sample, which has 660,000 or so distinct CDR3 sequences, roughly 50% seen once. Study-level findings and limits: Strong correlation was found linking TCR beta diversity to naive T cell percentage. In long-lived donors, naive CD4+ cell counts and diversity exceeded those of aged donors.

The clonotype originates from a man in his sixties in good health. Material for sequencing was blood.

The chain's CDR3 is CASQRTGGGEQFF. The CDR3 DNA follows: TGTGCCAGCCAGAGGACAGGGGGCGGTGAGCAGTTCTTC. This rearrangement joins TRBV2 to TRBJ2-1; 11 bases are a match to TRBD1. This CDR3 is 13 amino acids long. Germline CDR1 reads SNHLY; CDR2 reads FYNNEI. V shed 8 bases, J shed 9 bases, and the junction held 6 bases outside the gene matches.